This T cell receptor (beta chain) was recovered during a study of blood T cell repertoires in COVID-19. Study in general: Sites in the United States, Italy and Spain provided acute and convalescent COVID-19 samples.

The germline V gene has CDR1 PRHDT and CDR2 FYEKMQ (reference sequence). This CDR3 region has 15 residues. The trim removed 3 bases at V and 0 bases at J, leaving 2 bases unmatched. How the authors handled the data: Estimates of nucleated cell counts were drawn from the amplification of reference gene primers. TCRdb keeps only in-frame clones here, not all; method: immunoSEQ multiplex PCR. V, J and clone size are taken as reported in that table, and D and trimming were inferred from the DNA itself. Among some 190,000 clones listed, 80% were seen once. The sequence derives from a man aged 55 to 70 who had been exposed to COVID-19. Sequencing used PBMCs or T cells enriched from blood (not recorded which). The chain couples TRBV13 to TRBJ2-3, with TRBD1 matching over 8 bases. As DNA, the CDR3 is TGTGCCAGCAGCTTGACAGGGGAAAGCACAGATACGCAGTATTTT. Its protein product is CASSLTGESTDTQYF. Complete variable domain (other parts from reference TRBV13 and TRBJ2-3): AAGVIQSPRHLIKEKRETATLKCYPIPRHDTVYWYQQGPGQDPQFLISFYEKMQSDKGSIPDRFSAQQFSDYHSELNMSSLELGDSALYFCASSLTGESTDTQYFGPGTRLTVL.